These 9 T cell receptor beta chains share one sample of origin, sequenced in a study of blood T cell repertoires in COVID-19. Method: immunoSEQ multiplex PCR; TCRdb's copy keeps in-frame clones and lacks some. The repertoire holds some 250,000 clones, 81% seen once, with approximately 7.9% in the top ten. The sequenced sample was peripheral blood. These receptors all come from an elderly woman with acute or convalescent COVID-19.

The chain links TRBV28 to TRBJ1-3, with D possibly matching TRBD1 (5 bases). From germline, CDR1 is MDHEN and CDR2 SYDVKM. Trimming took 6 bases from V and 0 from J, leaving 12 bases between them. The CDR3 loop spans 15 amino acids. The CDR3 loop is CASSYRPLSGNTIYF. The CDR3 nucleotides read TGTGCCAGCAGCTACAGGCCGCTCTCTGGAAACACCATATATTTT.

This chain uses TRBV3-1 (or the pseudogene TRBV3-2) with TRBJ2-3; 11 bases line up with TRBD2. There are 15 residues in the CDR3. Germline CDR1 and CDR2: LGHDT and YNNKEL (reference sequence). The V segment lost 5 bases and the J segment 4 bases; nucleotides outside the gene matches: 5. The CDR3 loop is CASSDSGGAPDTQYF. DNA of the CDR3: TGTGCCAGCAGCGATAGCGGGGGGGCCCCAGATACGCAGTATTTT.

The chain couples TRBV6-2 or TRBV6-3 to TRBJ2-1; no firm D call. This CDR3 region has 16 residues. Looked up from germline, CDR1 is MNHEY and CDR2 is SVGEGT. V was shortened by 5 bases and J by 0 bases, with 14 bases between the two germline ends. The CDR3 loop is CASSKRRLDSYNEQFF. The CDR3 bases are TGTGCCAGCAGTAAACGGCGGCTAGACTCCTACAATGAGCAGTTCTTC.

The CDR3 nucleotides read TGTGCCAGCAGTCCCCGACAGGGTAGCTACACCTTC. Protein sequence: CASSPRQGSYTF. The chain carries TRBV12-3 or TRBV12-4 and TRBJ1-2; 7 bases are a match to TRBD1. Trimming at V came to 5 bases and at J to 9 bases, leaving 6 bases not matched to a gene. This CDR3 comprises 12 residues.

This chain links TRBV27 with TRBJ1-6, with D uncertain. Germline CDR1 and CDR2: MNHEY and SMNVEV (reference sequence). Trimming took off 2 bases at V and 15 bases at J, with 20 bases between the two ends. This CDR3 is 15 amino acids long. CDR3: CASSLNSLLTSGLHF. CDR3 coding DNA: TGTGCCAGCAGTTTAAACTCTCTTCTGACCTCAGGCCTCCACTTT.

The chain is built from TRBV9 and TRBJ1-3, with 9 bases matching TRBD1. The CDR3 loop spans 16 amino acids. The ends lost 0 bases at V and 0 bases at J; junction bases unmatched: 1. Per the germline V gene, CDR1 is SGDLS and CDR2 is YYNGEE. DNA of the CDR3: TGTGCCAGCAGCGTAGGGACAGGGGTCTCTGGAAACACCATATATTTT. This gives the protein CASSVGTGVSGNTIYF.

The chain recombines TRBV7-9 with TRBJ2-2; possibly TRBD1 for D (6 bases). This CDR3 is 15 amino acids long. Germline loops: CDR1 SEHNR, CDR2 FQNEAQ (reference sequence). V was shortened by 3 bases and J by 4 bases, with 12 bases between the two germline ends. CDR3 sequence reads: CASSLDSNPTGELFF. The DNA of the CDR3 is TGTGCCAGCAGCTTGGACAGTAATCCCACCGGGGAGCTGTTTTTT.

The CDR3: CASSYSGGRANEKLFF. Written as DNA, the CDR3 is TGTGCCAGCAGTTACTCCGGGGGAAGGGCTAATGAAAAACTGTTTTTT. The chain recombines TRBV6-5 with TRBJ1-4, with a weak D call TRBD1 (5 bases). Germline V gene sequence: CDR1 MNHEY, CDR2 SVGAGI. This CDR3 has 16 residues. The germline V and J ends were trimmed by 0 bases and 3 bases, with 11 bases remaining between them.

The CDR3 DNA follows: TGTGCCACCGGATGGGCAGGGAGCACAGATACGCAGTATTTT. This gives the protein CATGWAGSTDTQYF. The chain is built from TRBV15 and TRBJ2-3; TRBD1 is a possible D gene (5 bases). Germline V CDR1 and CDR2: LNHNV, YYDKDF (reference sequence). Deletions cut 8 bases from V and 0 bases from J, with 12 bases between. This CDR3 is 14 amino acids long.